These 28 T cell receptor beta chains were sequenced from one sample in a study of sequential checkpoint blockade in melanoma. The table came from immunoSEQ multiplex PCR; TCRdb's copy has only in-frame clones and leaves some out. The table records about 5,500 clones, around 53% of them present only once. Treatment specified: randomized to nivolumab then ipilimumab (arm A) or the reverse (arm B). The material was CD8+ T cells sorted from blood (inferred from file names), obtained from a patient given nivolumab and ipilimumab in sequence. Source of these receptors: a human donor with melanoma.

The chain uses TRBV23-1 and TRBJ1-5; 8 bases align to TRBD1. TRBV23-1 is identified as an open reading frame with a role that is uncertain. V shed 10 bases and J 4 bases; nucleotides not matched to a gene: 6. The CDR3 is 13 amino acids. This CDR3 is CATRRTGNQPQHF. In DNA form, the CDR3 reads TGCGCCACCAGGAGGACAGGGAATCAGCCCCAGCATTTT.

This clone was recorded a few times. This chain's CDR3 is CASSDEASNQPQHF. In DNA, the CDR3 is TGTGCCAGCAGTGACGAGGCAAGCAATCAGCCCCAGCATTTT. This chain joins TRBV6-4 and TRBJ1-5, with unresolved D. Trimming stripped 2 bases from V and 1 base from J, with 6 bases between. Looked up from germline, CDR1 is MRHNA and CDR2 is SNTAGT. The CDR3 runs to 14 residues.

A few counts support this clone. The gene calls are TRBV4-1 and TRBJ2-2; no clear D gene. The V end was cut by 0 bases, the J end by 8 bases, with 19 bases between. The germline gives CDR1 MGHRA, CDR2 YSYEKL. This CDR3 has 17 amino acids. Here the CDR3 reads CASSQEWSVQTVGELFF. CDR3 coding DNA: TGCGCCAGCAGCCAAGAGTGGTCGGTACAGACCGTAGGGGAGCTGTTTTTT.

This chain joins TRBV7-9 and TRBJ2-3; TRBD2 matches 7 bases. The V segment lost 4 bases and the J segment 2 bases; nucleotides outside the gene matches: 6. The CDR3 covers 15 residues. Looked up from germline, CDR1 is SEHNR and CDR2 is FQNEAQ (reference sequence). The CDR3 sequence is CASSSSAGYTDTQYF. CDR3 nucleotide sequence: TGTGCCAGCAGCTCCTCAGCGGGATACACAGATACGCAGTATTTT. Filled out from reference TRBV7-9 and TRBJ2-3, the complete variable domain reads DTGVSQNPRHKITKRGQNVTFRCDPISEHNRLYWYRQTLGQGPEFLTYFQNEAQLEKSRLLSDRFSAERPKGSFSTLEIQRTEQGDSAMYLCASSSSAGYTDTQYFGPGTRLTVL.

This clone was seen more than once but under ten times. This sequence joins TRBV9 and TRBJ2-4; 8 bases align to TRBD2. V lost 4 bases and J lost 8; bases outside the gene matches: 8. Germline V gene lookup returns CDR1 SGDLS and CDR2 YYNGEE. CDR3 length equals 14 residues. The CDR3 DNA reads TGTGCCAGCAGCAACCCAGCGGGGGAGGACATTCAGTACTTC. It specifies CASSNPAGEDIQYF. Together with reference TRBV9 and TRBJ2-4, the CDR3 gives the full variable domain: DSGVTQTPKHLITATGQRVTLRCSPRSGDLSVYWYQQSLDQGLQFLIQYYNGEERAKGNILERFSAQQFPDLHSELNLSSLELGDSALYFCASSNPAGEDIQYFGAGTRLSVL.

This clone was picked up a small number of times. V and J are TRBV5-4 and TRBJ1-1, with unresolved D. With 4 bases removed from V and 6 bases from J, the gap between germline ends came to 7 bases. This CDR3 contains 11 residues. The germline V gene has CDR1 SGHNT and CDR2 YYREEE (reference sequence). Here the CDR3 DNA reads TGTGCCAGCAGCGCCGGAGCTGAAGCTTTCTTT. Protein product: CASSAGAEAFF.

Only a few counts were recorded for this clone. The chain recombines TRBV11-2 with TRBJ2-5, with no clear D. The J call could be wrong; TRBJ2-7 is a better fit for the DNA end. This CDR3 comprises 12 residues. The germline V gene has CDR1 SGHAT and CDR2 FQNNGV. As DNA, the CDR3 is TGTGCCAGCAGAACTACCTCCGGCGAGCAGTACTTC. It specifies CASRTTSGEQYF.

The CDR3 spells CASSLIQGSAYEQYF. In DNA, the CDR3 is TGTGCCAGCAGTTTAATCCAGGGCTCAGCCTACGAGCAGTACTTC. J is TRBJ2-7 and V is TRBV27; maybe TRBD1 (5 bases). The CDR3 spans 15 residues. CDR1 is MNHEY and CDR2 is SMNVEV in the germline V gene (reference sequence). V was pared by 2 bases and J by 2 bases, with 13 bases between.

The gene calls are TRBV11-3 and TRBJ2-7; D might be TRBD1 (6 bases). The CDR3 runs 19 residues. V lost 5 bases and J 0 bases, leaving 26 bases between the germline ends. The V gene's germline CDR1 is SGHNT and CDR2 YENEEA. CDR3 nucleotide sequence: TGTGCCAGCAGCCCCCGACAGGACCTTGACTCAAGGAGCTCCTACGAGCAGTACTTC. Translation gives CASSPRQDLDSRSSYEQYF.

V is TRBV2 and J is TRBJ2-7; D gene unclear. This CDR3 spans 12 amino acids. The germline V and J ends were trimmed by 6 bases and 4 bases, with 10 bases remaining between them. CDR1 is SNHLY and CDR2 is FYNNEI in the germline V gene. Written as DNA, the CDR3 is TGTGCCAGCAGCCCAATAGAGTACGAGCAGTACTTC. Translated: CASSPIEYEQYF. The full variable domain, its missing parts supplied by reference TRBV2 and TRBJ2-7, is EPEVTQTPSHQVTQMGQEVILRCVPISNHLYFYWYRQILGQKVEFLVSFYNNEISEKSEIFDDQFSVERPDGSNFTLKIRSTKLEDSAMYFCASSPIEYEQYFGPGTRLTVT.

The chain is built from TRBV6-6 and TRBJ2-7; no firm D call. The CDR3 runs to 13 residues. Trimming removed 0 bases from V and 4 bases from J, with 7 bases in between. Per germline, CDR1 MNHNY and CDR2 SVGAGI (reference sequence). Here the CDR3 reads CASSYSNQYEQYF. In DNA form, the CDR3 reads TGTGCCAGCAGTTACTCGAATCAGTACGAGCAGTACTTC.

V and J are TRBV6-5 and TRBJ2-5, with 9 nucleotides matching TRBD1. Judging by the DNA end, TRBJ2-7 fits better; the J call may be wrong. Per germline, CDR1 MNHEY and CDR2 SVGAGI. The CDR3 runs 15 residues. CDR3 residues: CASRSGTGFSYEQYF. CDR3 in DNA: TGTGCCAGCAGATCCGGGACAGGGTTTTCCTACGAGCAGTACTTC.

The chain recombines TRBV4-3 with TRBJ1-1; TRBD1 matches at 8 bases. The CDR3 length is 17 residues. V lost 0 bases to trimming and J lost 4 bases; unmatched junction nucleotides: 10. Germline V gives CDR1 LGHNA, CDR2 YSLEER. The CDR3 here is CASSQDHGTGGTTEAFF. CDR3 nucleotides: TGCGCCAGCAGCCAAGATCATGGGACAGGAGGGACCACTGAAGCTTTCTTT.

The sample holds a few counts of this clone. The V and J genes are TRBV27 and TRBJ1-1; 7 bases are shared with TRBD1. Trimming removed 0 bases from V and 0 bases from J; junction bases left unmatched: 13. CDR1 and CDR2 from the germline V gene are MNHEY and SMNVEV (reference sequence). The CDR3 has 19 residues. CDR3 sequence reads: CASSLSVVGTGAMNTEAFF. CDR3 in DNA: TGTGCCAGCAGTTTATCAGTAGTGGGTACAGGGGCAATGAACACTGAAGCTTTCTTT.

This clone was seen a handful of times. The CDR3 nucleotides read TGCGCCAGCAGTGAGTCGGCTCAGGGGCTATCTAACTATGGCTACACCTTC. As protein: CASSESAQGLSNYGYTF. J is TRBJ1-2 and V is TRBV10-2, with D tentatively TRBD1 (6 bases). V lost 0 bases to trimming and J lost 0 bases, with 14 bases between them. The germline V gene encodes CDR1 WSHSY and CDR2 SAAADI. This CDR3 has 17 amino acids.

CDR3 in amino acids: CASSLGFGQGHGYTF. CDR3 coding DNA: TGTGCCAGCAGTTTGGGCTTCGGACAGGGACATGGCTACACCTTC. This rearrangement joins TRBV27 to TRBJ1-2, with TRBD1 matching over 8 bases. V lost 3 bases and J lost 6; bases outside the gene matches: 9. The CDR3 totals 15 residues. Germline CDR1 MNHEY, CDR2 SMNVEV (reference sequence).

The gene calls are TRBV2 and TRBJ2-7, with 9 nucleotides matching TRBD1. With V trimmed by 3 bases and J by 1 base, 10 bases remained unmatched. The CDR3 is made up of 17 amino acids. The V gene's germline CDR1 is SNHLY and CDR2 FYNNEI. Written as DNA, the CDR3 is TGTGCCAGCAGTGACCGGACAGGGGCCGCGGAATCCTACGAGCAGTACTTC. This encodes CASSDRTGAAESYEQYF.

Relative to its sample, this clone is medium-sized. This sequence joins TRBV19 and TRBJ1-5; possible D gene TRBD1, 6 bases. This CDR3 spans 14 amino acids. V was clipped by 3 bases and J by 7 bases, with 13 bases between them. Germline loops: CDR1 LNHDA, CDR2 SQIVND (reference sequence). CDR3 sequence (DNA): TGTGCCAGTAGTATGGTGGGGGCTGGGCAGCCCCAGCATTTT. Translation: CASSMVGAGQPQHF.

This chain links TRBV5-1 with TRBJ2-7; TRBD2 aligns across 10 bases. With 0 bases clipped from V and 3 bases from J, the junction kept 9 bases outside the gene matches. The length of the CDR3 is 17 residues. Germline-derived CDR1 and CDR2 are SGHRS and YFSETQ. The CDR3 DNA sequence: TGCGCCAGCAGCTTGGCCCCCGCTAGGACTAGCGGCTACGAGCAGTACTTC. Protein: CASSLAPARTSGYEQYF.

The genes are TRBV29-1 and TRBJ2-1; D gene ambiguous. Looked up from germline, CDR1 is SQVTM and CDR2 is ANQGSEA. Trimming took off 5 bases at V and 2 bases at J, with 16 bases between the two ends. The CDR3 length is 15 residues. CDR3 amino acids: CSVKNPGLTYNEQFF. The CDR3 nucleotides are TGCAGCGTTAAAAATCCGGGTCTAACCTACAATGAGCAGTTCTTC.

This clone was counted a single time. The rearrangement uses TRBV5-4 and TRBJ2-7, with D tentatively TRBD1 (6 bases). CDR3 size: 13 residues. Germline CDR1 reads SGHNT; CDR2 reads YYREEE (reference sequence). Trimming removed 5 bases at V and 1 base at J, with 10 bases between. The CDR3 reads CASRDSGSYEQYF. The CDR3 bases are TGTGCCAGCAGGGACAGCGGATCCTACGAGCAGTACTTC. Drawing the rest from reference TRBV5-4 and TRBJ2-7, the complete variable domain is ETGVTQSPTHLIKTRGQQVTLRCSSQSGHNTVSWYQQALGQGPQFIFQYYREEENGRGNFPPRFSGLQFPNYSSELNVNALELDDSALYLCASRDSGSYEQYFGPGTRLTVT.

The chain combines TRBV7-8 with TRBJ2-1; 8 bases line up with TRBD2. J lost 3 bases, V lost 1 base, and 11 bases had no gene match. Germline-derived CDR1 and CDR2 are SGHVS and FQNEAQ. The CDR3 runs to 18 residues. The CDR3 DNA follows: TGTGCCAGCAGCTTAGGACCGCAGCGGGAGAGATTCTACAATGAGCAGTTCTTC. It is translated as CASSLGPQRERFYNEQFF.

V gene TRBV5-4 combines with J gene TRBJ2-4, with TRBD1 identical over 8 bases. Per the germline V gene, CDR1 is SGHNT and CDR2 is YYREEE (reference sequence). With 0 bases clipped from V and 8 bases from J, the junction kept 4 bases outside the gene matches. The length of the CDR3 is 14 residues. The DNA for the CDR3 is TGTGCCAGCAGCTTGGCGGGACAGGCGGACATTCAGTACTTC. Translating it yields CASSLAGQADIQYF.

The genes are TRBV6-1 and TRBJ2-7, with D uncertain. CDR3 length: 14 residues. With 1 base removed from V and 2 bases from J, the gap between germline ends came to 9 bases. CDR1 is MNHNS, CDR2 SASEGT, per germline. CDR3 loop: CASSEGADTYEQYF. The CDR3, as DNA: TGTGCCAGCAGTGAAGGGGCAGATACCTACGAGCAGTACTTC.

The rearrangement links TRBV19 to TRBJ2-3, with TRBD2 matching 14 bases. CDR1 and CDR2 from the germline V gene are LNHDA and SQIVND (reference sequence). CDR3 length equals 16 residues. The V and J ends lost 7 bases and 5 bases, in that order; junction bases with no gene match: 8. CDR3 nucleotide sequence: TGTGCCAGTAACAAGGGACTAGCGGGAGTTGGAGATACGCAGTATTTT. Its protein product is CASNKGLAGVGDTQYF.

This clone came up a few times. The chain couples TRBV11-3 to TRBJ2-7; 7 bases agree with TRBD2. The CDR3 is 11 residues long. The germline V gene encodes CDR1 SGHNT and CDR2 YENEEA. Trimming took 4 bases from V and 7 from J; bases not matched to a gene: 1. The DNA of the CDR3 is TGTGCCAGCAGCTGGGGGGGAGAGCAGTACTTC. Protein: CASSWGGEQYF.

V usage is TRBV6-5 and J usage is TRBJ1-5; D is unclear. CDR1 and CDR2 (germline): MNHEY, SVGAGI. This CDR3 comprises 14 residues. Trimming shortened V by 6 bases and J by 3 bases, and 12 bases separated the two germline ends. As DNA, the CDR3 is TGTGCCAGCAGCCGGGGAGCTTACAATCAGCCCCAGCATTTT. It encodes CASSRGAYNQPQHF.

A remark on this clone: This may be a read error, as it is one base from a much larger clone. The V and J genes are TRBV4-2 and TRBJ2-7, with D possibly matching TRBD2 (6 bases). Trimming left V 3 bases short and J 2 bases short, with 14 bases between. This CDR3 has 15 amino acids. Germline V gene sequence: CDR1 LGHNA, CDR2 YNFKEQ. The CDR3 here is CASSHNMGTAYEQYF. The CDR3 region has the DNA TGTGCCAGCAGCCATAACATGGGGACTGCCTACGAGCAGTACTTC.